The 23 T cell receptor beta chains below come from one sample, sequenced in a study of T-cell reconstitution after alpha-beta-depleted transplantation in children (dated by TCRdb to the mid-2010s). The method was PCR. TCRdb shows the sequencer as Illumina HiSeq 2500. TCR libraries were prepared with molecular barcoding, using unique molecular identifiers to normalize TCRbeta repertoire quantification. TCRdb passed the public sequencing reads through fastp at Q25 and MiXCR, retaining productive beta sequences. Each entry merges the rows of one CDR3 protein and shows their most common DNA and genes. The sample table shows 700,000 to 950,000 distinct CDR3 sequences, and roughly 15% are seen once. Clones ranked in the top ten supply around 5% of the sample. The treatment or condition label here, explained by the study, means: allogeneic hematopoietic cell transplantation with graft depleted of TCRalphabeta T cells and CD19 B cells.

The sequenced sample was PBMCs, mostly from graft donor cells, obtained 360 days after TCRalphabeta/CD19-depleted stem cell transplant. Receptor source: a male patient aged 10 to 17 who had a stem cell transplant for acute lymphoblastic leukemia, so the T cells may come from the graft donor.

V and J are TRBV27 and TRBJ1-2; D is possibly TRBD1 (5 bases). This CDR3 comprises 18 residues. Germline V gene data show CDR1 as MNHEY and CDR2 as SMNVEV (reference sequence). V was clipped by 5 bases and J by 2 bases, with 24 bases between them. CDR3 amino acids: CASSTIPGTGRLNYGYTF. The CDR3 bases are TGTGCCAGCAGTACTATCCCCGGGACGGGACGGTTGAACTATGGCTACACCTTC.

This clonotype turned up a few times. The chain recombines TRBV15 with TRBJ2-1; 8 nucleotides match TRBD2. V was clipped by 2 bases and J by 7 bases; unmatched bases: 16. Germline assignment: CDR1 LNHNV and CDR2 YYDKDF (reference sequence). The CDR3 runs to 18 residues. The CDR3 bases are TGTGCCACCAGCAGATCCCTAGCGGGTAGGAGTCGTGTTAATGAGCAGTTCTTC. Translated: CATSRSLAGRSRVNEQFF.

There are many counts of this clonotype. The chain carries TRBV4-1 and TRBJ2-2; D call uncertain. The CDR3 runs to 13 residues. CDR1 and CDR2 (germline): MGHRA, YSYEKL. V was trimmed by 1 base and J by 6 bases, leaving 6 bases between them. In DNA form, the CDR3 reads TGCGCCAGCAGCCAAGTCGTCGCCGGGGAGCTGTTTTTT. Its translation is CASSQVVAGELFF.

At least ten counts were recorded for this clonotype. In DNA form, the CDR3 reads TGTGCCATCAGTGAGTCCCTAGCGGGAGGCCCCCATGAGCAGTTCTTC. Protein: CAISESLAGGPHEQFF. The V and J genes are TRBV10-3 and TRBJ2-1; 11 bases match TRBD2. The trim removed 0 bases at V and 8 bases at J, leaving 6 bases unmatched. Germline V gene lookup returns CDR1 ENHRY and CDR2 SYGVKD. The CDR3 sequence is 16 residues long.

This clonotype was seen a handful of times. The V gene is TRBV7-2, the J gene TRBJ2-7; a possible D gene is TRBD2 (5 bases). The CDR3 spans 14 residues. The ends were cut back, 1 base at V and 5 bases at J, with 12 bases in the middle. CDR1 and CDR2 (germline): SGHTA, FQGNSA. CDR3 sequence reads: CASSLVTSTHEQYF. In nucleotides, the CDR3 is TGTGCCAGCAGCTTAGTCACTAGTACCCACGAGCAGTACTTC.

The chain carries TRBV6-1 and TRBJ1-2; TRBD1 agrees at 8 bases. J gave up 6 bases and V 8 bases, and 17 bases lay outside the gene matches. This CDR3 is 16 amino acids long. Germline V gene lookup returns CDR1 MNHNS and CDR2 SASEGT. The CDR3 DNA sequence: TGTGCCAGCGGAGGCAGGGGGCTACGGTGGAAGGATGGCTACACCTTC. Its protein is CASGGRGLRWKDGYTF.

This chain joins TRBV7-9 and TRBJ2-7; tentative D call: TRBD2 (6 bases). The CDR3 consists of 13 residues. The germline V gene encodes CDR1 SEHNR and CDR2 FQNEAQ (reference sequence). V lost 5 bases, J lost 3 bases, and 11 bases lay in between. CDR3 nucleotides: TGTGCCAGCAGCCTAGAGGACTACTACGAGCAGTACTTC. Translated: CASSLEDYYEQYF.

This clonotype has ten or more counts. The chain carries TRBV27 and TRBJ2-3; D remains ambiguous. V was shortened by 5 bases and J by 3 bases, with 12 bases between the two germline ends. The CDR3 sequence is 14 residues long. Germline-derived CDR1 and CDR2 are MNHEY and SMNVEV (reference sequence). CDR3 region: CASSPHSPTDTQYF. CDR3 nucleotide sequence: TGTGCCAGCAGTCCCCATTCCCCGACAGATACGCAGTATTTT.

This clonotype was counted between two and nine times. The chain recombines TRBV5-1 with TRBJ2-1, with TRBD1 identical over 11 bases. V gave up 3 bases and J gave up 3 bases; unmatched junction bases: 5. CDR1 SGHRS and CDR2 YFSETQ come from the germline V gene. The CDR3 is made up of 16 amino acids. The CDR3 sequence: CASSWVGTGGYNEQFF. In DNA, the CDR3 is TGCGCCAGCAGCTGGGTTGGGACAGGGGGCTACAATGAGCAGTTCTTC. Drawing the rest from reference TRBV5-1 and TRBJ2-1, the complete variable domain is KAGVTQTPRYLIKTRGQQVTLSCSPISGHRSVSWYQQTPGQGLQFLFEYFSETQRNKGNFPGRFSGRQFSNSRSEMNVSTLELGDSALYLCASSWVGTGGYNEQFFGPGTRLTVL.

This clonotype has more than one count but fewer than ten. The chain joins TRBV20-1 to TRBJ2-5; no definite D call. The CDR3 is made up of 12 amino acids. The V and J ends lost 0 bases and 5 bases respectively, with 7 bases between them. Germline-derived CDR1 and CDR2 are DFQATT and SNEGSKA (reference sequence). DNA of the CDR3: TGCAGTGCTAGAGATTCGTGGGAGACCCAGTACTTC. Its translation is CSARDSWETQYF.

This clonotype has more than one count but fewer than ten. This sequence joins TRBV4-2 and TRBJ2-1, with 9 bases matching TRBD2. Germline lookup yields CDR1 LGHNA and CDR2 YNFKEQ. The CDR3 contains 16 residues. Trimming cost V 1 base and J 7 bases; bases outside gene matches: 8. CDR3 nucleotides: TGTGCCAGCAGCCAAGGAGGTAGCGGGAGAGGGAATGAGCAGTTCTTC. Its translation is CASSQGGSGRGNEQFF.

In nucleotides, the CDR3 is TGCGCCAGCAGCCCCCGCGCGGCAGCGGGGGGCAATGAGCAGTTCTTC. Its translation: CASSPRAAAGGNEQFF. This chain links TRBV4-1 with TRBJ2-1, with 9 bases that match TRBD2. Trimming took 4 bases from V and 6 from J; bases not matched to a gene: 10. This CDR3 region has 16 residues. CDR1 and CDR2 from the germline V gene are MGHRA and YSYEKL.

The sample holds a few counts of this clonotype. V and J are TRBV4-2 and TRBJ2-1; the D gene is possibly TRBD2 (5 bases). Germline V gene sequence: CDR1 LGHNA, CDR2 YNFKEQ. CDR3 length equals 13 residues. Deletions cut 2 bases from V and 7 bases from J, with 9 bases between. The CDR3 DNA sequence: TGTGCCAGCAGCCAAAGCACTAGGAATGAGCAGTTCTTC. Its protein product is CASSQSTRNEQFF.

V gene TRBV7-9 combines with J gene TRBJ1-2; D possibly corresponds to TRBD1 (5 bases). Germline values: CDR1 SEHNR, CDR2 FQNEAQ (reference sequence). V lost 5 bases and J lost 8, with 21 bases in between. The CDR3 contains 15 residues. As DNA, the CDR3 is TGTGCCAGCAGCGGTTCCGGGGCCAATTTGCGAGGCTACACCTTC. Translated, it gives CASSGSGANLRGYTF.

The chain links TRBV20-1 to TRBJ1-1; TRBD1 agrees at 8 bases. There are 12 residues in the CDR3. The junction had 11 bases not matched to a gene; V was cut back by 7 bases and J by 10 bases. Germline CDR1 DFQATT, CDR2 SNEGSKA (reference sequence). CDR3 coding DNA: TGCAGTGGGGGGAAGGGACAGGCTGGAGCTTTCTTT. Its translation: CSGGKGQAGAFF.

This clonotype was found a few times. This chain links TRBV6-1 with TRBJ2-1; 7 nucleotides align to TRBD2. V shed 7 bases and J 8 bases; nucleotides not matched to a gene: 17. The CDR3 is 16 amino acids. The germline gives CDR1 MNHNS, CDR2 SASEGT. CDR3: CASTPSAGADSDEQFF. CDR3 bases: TGTGCCAGCACTCCCAGCGCGGGAGCTGATTCGGATGAGCAGTTCTTC.

This clonotype was found many times. The chain has TRBV7-2 and TRBJ2-2; D uncertain. Trimming left V 5 bases short and J 7 bases short, with 11 bases between. The germline CDR1 and CDR2 sequences are SGHTA and FQGNSA. CDR3 length: 13 residues. The CDR3 nucleotides read TGTGCCAGCAGCCAGGACCAACTCGGGGAGCTGTTTTTT. Translating it yields CASSQDQLGELFF.

This clonotype was counted between two and nine times. This rearrangement joins TRBV14 to TRBJ2-5, with D hard to call. This CDR3 region has 13 residues. The V gene lost 3 bases and the J gene lost 0 bases, with 5 bases spanning the gap. Germline V gene lookup returns CDR1 SGHDN and CDR2 FVKESK. The CDR3 sequence: CASSHLNQETQYF. The CDR3 DNA reads TGTGCCAGCAGCCATCTTAACCAAGAGACCCAGTACTTC.

This clonotype came up many times. The chain has TRBV21-1 and TRBJ2-7. TRBV21-1 is a listed pseudogene. The CDR3 is made up of 13 amino acids. The CDR3, as DNA: TGTGCCAGCAGCATGATTCCAACTTACGAGCAGTACTTC. Amino acids: CASSMIPTYEQYF.

This clonotype turned up a few times. CDR3 DNA sequence: TGTGCCAGCAGCCAAGGGGTTCAGCCCCAGCATTTT. This codes for CASSQGVQPQHF. The rearrangement joins TRBV14 to TRBJ1-5; D not resolved. Germline values: CDR1 SGHDN, CDR2 FVKESK. V was cut by 1 base and J by 6 bases, with 4 bases left in between. There are 12 residues in the CDR3.

This clonotype was seen ten or more times. This rearrangement joins TRBV15 to TRBJ1-5; D possibly corresponds to TRBD1 (6 bases). Looked up from germline, CDR1 is LNHNV and CDR2 is YYDKDF (reference sequence). This CDR3 spans 14 amino acids. V was pared by 3 bases and J by 4 bases, with 10 bases between. CDR3 DNA: TGTGCCACCAGCAGGTTAACAGGGAATCAGCCCCAGCATTTT. It translates to CATSRLTGNQPQHF.

This chain joins TRBV18 and TRBJ1-1; perhaps TRBD1 as D (5 bases). Trimming cost V 3 bases and J 3 bases, with 14 bases left between them. The CDR3 runs to 15 residues. CDR1 and CDR2 from the germline V gene are KGHSH and LQKENI. CDR3 region: CASSPGRGEDTEAFF. As DNA, the CDR3 is TGTGCCAGCTCACCGGGACGGGGCGAGGACACTGAAGCTTTCTTT.

The rearrangement joins TRBV18 to TRBJ2-6, with 7 bases fitting TRBD2. Trimming removed 1 base from V and 2 bases from J; junction bases left unmatched: 5. Germline loops: CDR1 KGHSH, CDR2 LQKENI. This CDR3 spans 17 amino acids. CDR3 DNA sequence: TGTGCCAGCTCACCACAGGGAGGGCCCGCTGGGGCCAACGTCCTGACTTTC. It codes for CASSPQGGPAGANVLTF.